One sample yielded the 21 T cell receptor beta chains listed below, sequenced in a study of PD-1 blockade in classical Hodgkin lymphoma. Relapses following autologous stem cell transplantation were seen in all patients, with brentuximab vedotin exposure varying. With magnetic negative selection, CD4+ T cells were purified from PBMCs that had been thawed. Repertoires were generated with immunoSEQ multiplex PCR, while TCRdb's copy carries only in-frame clones and drops some. This sample has about 23,000 clones, with roughly 84% found just once. This specimen consisted of CD4+ T cells from blood, obtained at baseline. Every receptor here comes from a human donor with classical Hodgkin lymphoma.

V usage is TRBV2 and J usage is TRBJ1-5; D might be TRBD1 (6 bases). V gave up 6 bases and J gave up 3 bases, with 15 bases separating them. Germline V gene data show CDR1 as SNHLY and CDR2 as FYNNEI. The CDR3 length is 15 residues. The CDR3 sequence: CASRATGSLNQPQHF. Written as DNA, the CDR3 is TGTGCCAGCAGAGCTACAGGGAGCCTCAATCAGCCCCAGCATTTT.

This sequence joins TRBV2 and TRBJ1-4; 7 bases align to TRBD1. From germline, CDR1 is SNHLY and CDR2 FYNNEI. This CDR3 has 13 amino acids. Trimming at V came to 11 bases and at J to 4 bases, leaving 7 bases not matched to a gene. In nucleotides, the CDR3 is TGTGCCCACAGGACAGGCGTTAATGAAAAACTGTTTTTT. Translating it yields CAHRTGVNEKLFF.

The chain employs TRBV11-1 and TRBJ1-1; a possible D gene is TRBD1 (5 bases). V dropped 3 bases and J dropped 3 bases, with 17 bases sitting between them. In germline, CDR1 is SGHAT, CDR2 FQDESV (reference sequence). This CDR3 is 16 amino acids long. The CDR3 is CASSFSSGSWDTEAFF. The CDR3 region has the DNA TGTGCCAGCAGCTTTTCGTCAGGGAGTTGGGACACTGAAGCTTTCTTT.

The rearrangement joins TRBV11-2 to TRBJ2-3; weak D call: TRBD2 (7 bases). V lost 3 bases to trimming and J lost 0 bases, with 13 bases between them. CDR3 size: 16 residues. Looked up from germline, CDR1 is SGHAT and CDR2 is FQNNGV. CDR3 sequence reads: CASSFQGGVSTDTQYF. CDR3 nucleotides: TGTGCCAGCAGCTTCCAAGGGGGGGTTAGCACAGATACGCAGTATTTT.

DNA for the CDR3: TGTGCCAGCAGCCCGGGGGGCCCTTATCAGACCCAGTACTTC. It codes for CASSPGGPYQTQYF. The chain joins TRBV11-3 to TRBJ2-5; D possibly corresponds to TRBD2 (7 bases). CDR1 is SGHNT, CDR2 YENEEA, per germline. CDR3 length equals 14 residues. Trimming took off 5 bases at V and 6 bases at J, with 16 bases between the two ends.

The rearrangement joins TRBV7-9 to TRBJ1-2, with 7 bases aligning to TRBD1. CDR3 length: 14 amino acids. V lost 2 bases and J lost 4; bases outside the gene matches: 4. Germline loops: CDR1 SEHNR, CDR2 FQNEAQ (reference sequence). CDR3 nucleotide sequence: TGTGCCAGCAGCTTACGGCCAGGGGGCTATGGCTACACCTTC. It codes for CASSLRPGGYGYTF.

The chain employs TRBV7-6 and TRBJ2-2; 14 bases line up with TRBD2. The CDR3 runs to 14 residues. CDR1 is SGHVS and CDR2 is FNYEAQ in the germline V gene. V lost 4 bases to trimming and J lost 11 bases; unmatched junction nucleotides: 3. CDR3 nucleotides: TGTGCCAGCAGCTCTGGACTAGCGGGGGGTGAGCTGTTTTTT. Translated: CASSSGLAGGELFF. Using reference TRBV7-6 and TRBJ2-2 for the parts outside the CDR3, the full variable domain is GAGVSQSPRYKVTKRGQDVALRCDPISGHVSLYWYRQALGQGPEFLTYFNYEAQQDKSGLPNDRFSAERPEGSISTLTIQRTEQRDSAMYRCASSSGLAGGELFFGEGSRLTVL.

This chain connects TRBV9 to TRBJ2-2, with D possibly being TRBD2 (7 bases). The CDR3 consists of 15 residues. Germline-derived CDR1 and CDR2 are SGDLS and YYNGEE. V was pared by 4 bases and J by 1 base, with 11 bases between. The CDR3 protein is CASSTGGQNTGELFF. CDR3 in DNA: TGTGCCAGCAGCACGGGGGGACAGAACACCGGGGAGCTGTTTTTT.

The V and J genes are TRBV6-4 and TRBJ1-1, with D unclear. This CDR3 contains 13 residues. The germline V gene has CDR1 MRHNA and CDR2 SNTAGT. Deletions cut 5 bases from V and 4 bases from J, with 11 bases between. The CDR3 spells CASSTDGSTEAFF. The CDR3 coding sequence is TGTGCCAGCAGTACGGACGGAAGCACTGAAGCTTTCTTT.

V and J are TRBV6-1 and TRBJ2-5, with 11 bases aligning to TRBD1. Germline values: CDR1 MNHNS, CDR2 SASEGT. Unmatched junction bases numbered 8, after V lost 4 bases and J lost 7 bases. The length of the CDR3 is 15 residues. CDR3 residues: CASSGWTGGQGTQYF. The CDR3 DNA reads as TGTGCCAGCAGTGGGTGGACAGGGGGCCAGGGGACCCAGTACTTC.

The chain joins TRBV5-1 to TRBJ2-1; a possible D gene is TRBD2 (5 bases). Germline V gene sequence: CDR1 SGHRS, CDR2 YFSETQ. The CDR3 extends over 14 amino acids. V lost 5 bases, J lost 2 bases, and 11 bases lay in between. CDR3 sequence: CASREGITYNEQFF. The CDR3 nucleotides read TGCGCCAGCAGAGAGGGTATCACCTACAATGAGCAGTTCTTC.

The CDR3 is CASSALYEQYF. In nucleotides, the CDR3 is TGTGCCAGCAGTGCCCTCTACGAGCAGTACTTC. This chain links TRBV25-1 with TRBJ2-7; no firm D call. V lost 4 bases to trimming and J lost 3 bases, with 4 bases between them. The germline CDR1 and CDR2 sequences are MGHDK and SYGVNS. The CDR3 consists of 11 residues.

The chain recombines TRBV28 with TRBJ1-5; 9 nucleotides align to TRBD1. The CDR3 has 15 amino acids. V dropped 4 bases and J dropped 5; count of bases not matched to a gene: 6. CDR1 is MDHEN, CDR2 SYDVKM, per germline. In DNA form, the CDR3 reads TGTGCCAGCAGTTCCGGACAGGGGCGAGATCAGCCCCAGCATTTT. Protein product: CASSSGQGRDQPQHF. Drawing the rest from reference TRBV28 and TRBJ1-5, the complete variable domain is DVKVTQSSRYLVKRTGEKVFLECVQDMDHENMFWYRQDPGLGLRLIYFSYDVKMKEKGDIPEGYSVSREKKERFSLILESASTNQTSMYLCASSSGQGRDQPQHFGDGTRLSIL.

Remarks on this clone: At one of its ends the junction is not consistent with the germline gene, which may arise from a read error. This chain connects TRBV7-7 to TRBJ2-2; D possibly corresponds to TRBD2 (5 bases). The CDR3 consists of 13 residues. Germline CDR1 SSHAT, CDR2 FNYEAQ (reference sequence). As DNA, the CDR3 is TGTGCTAGCAGCCGGGATAACACCGGGGAGCTGTTTTTT. It is translated as CASSRDNTGELFF.

This sequence joins TRBV30 and TRBJ1-5; tentative D call: TRBD1 (5 bases). V lost 2 bases and J 5 bases, leaving 10 bases between the germline ends. There are 13 residues in the CDR3. From germline, CDR1 is GTSNPN and CDR2 SVGIG (reference sequence). The CDR3 sequence is CAWSSRDDQPQHF. The CDR3 bases are TGTGCCTGGAGTAGCAGGGACGATCAGCCCCAGCATTTT.

This rearrangement joins TRBV5-6 to TRBJ1-2; D remains ambiguous. With 4 bases removed from V and 5 bases from J, the gap between germline ends came to 15 bases. CDR1 is SGHDT, CDR2 YYEEEE, per germline. The CDR3 sequence is 14 residues long. This CDR3 is CASSLNGEAYGYTF. DNA for the CDR3: TGTGCCAGCAGCCTCAACGGGGAGGCGTATGGCTACACCTTC.

This clone was recorded only once. This chain uses TRBV2 with TRBJ1-1; possibly TRBD1 for D (6 bases). The germline V gene has CDR1 SNHLY and CDR2 FYNNEI. V lost 6 bases to trimming and J lost 1 base, with 9 bases between them. The CDR3 runs to 13 residues. CDR3 DNA: TGTGCCAGCAGCCCACAGGGGAACACTGAAGCTTTCTTT. This gives the protein CASSPQGNTEAFF.

This chain links TRBV18 with TRBJ2-5; D perhaps matches TRBD1 (7 bases). Germline V gene lookup returns CDR1 KGHSH and CDR2 LQKENI. CDR3 size: 15 residues. V gave up 4 bases and J gave up 1 base, with 13 bases separating them. CDR3 in amino acids: CASSRRQGGQETQYF. In DNA form, the CDR3 reads TGTGCCAGCTCACGTCGACAGGGAGGCCAAGAGACCCAGTACTTC.

This chain connects TRBV18 to TRBJ1-1; D possibly corresponds to TRBD1 (5 bases). The CDR3 has 15 amino acids. V was cut by 3 bases and J by 0 bases, with 11 bases left in between. Germline V gene sequence: CDR1 KGHSH, CDR2 LQKENI. CDR3 sequence: CASSPRQTLNTEAFF. CDR3 nucleotide sequence: TGTGCCAGCTCACCGAGACAGACACTGAACACTGAAGCTTTCTTT.

This clone has a single count. The rearrangement uses TRBV7-9 and TRBJ2-5, with TRBD2 matching over 10 bases. The J segment lost 2 bases and the V segment lost 9 bases, leaving 3 bases of the junction unmatched. CDR3 length: 13 amino acids. CDR1 and CDR2 from the germline V gene are SEHNR and FQNEAQ (reference sequence). The CDR3 loop is CASERGGQETQYF. For the CDR3, the DNA is TGTGCCAGTGAGCGGGGGGGACAAGAGACCCAGTACTTC.

V usage is TRBV7-2 and J usage is TRBJ1-5; D gene ambiguous. Germline V CDR1 and CDR2: SGHTA, FQGNSA. With 4 bases removed from V and 0 bases from J, the gap between germline ends came to 13 bases. The CDR3 loop spans 16 amino acids. CDR3 nucleotide sequence: TGTGCCAGCAGCTCCCAAGGACGGTATAGCAATCAGCCCCAGCATTTT. Its protein product is CASSSQGRYSNQPQHF.